Sequencing of this T cell receptor (beta chain) was carried out in a study of T cells after posttransplantation cyclophosphamide. Overall study results and limits: TRB overlap between skin or GI tissue T cells and blood was limited.

Comment on this clone: Its antigen is undetermined.

The CDR3 length is 15 residues. Looked up from germline, CDR1 is LGHNA and CDR2 is YNFKEQ. V dropped 0 bases and J dropped 3; count of bases not matched to a gene: 5. Clones were sequenced by immunoSEQ multiplex PCR, and TCRdb holds only the in-frame ones, with some missing. The sample lists about 11,000 clones; roughly 95% were seen once. The chain joins TRBV4-2 to TRBJ2-7, with 7 bases lining up with TRBD2. The sequenced sample consisted of naive CD8+ T cells sorted from PBMCs. This TCR was sampled from a man in his thirties or forties in good health and a related stem cell transplant donor. The CDR3, as DNA: TGTGCCAGCAGCCAAGAGCCTAGCGGTTACTACGAGCAGTACTTC. Translation gives CASSQEPSGYYEQYF.